One sample yielded the 10 T cell receptor beta chains listed below, sequenced in a study of blood T cells in healthy people across ages. Alongside a J-beta primer mix, a sample-barcoded 5' primer served in a second PCR lasting roughly 6 to 11 cycles. TCRdb processed the 5' RACE reads anew with MiXCR; each CDR3 protein has one entry. In the table there are over 700,000 distinct CDR3 sequences, roughly 50% of which are singletons. Sequencing was carried out using blood. Receptors were obtained from a man older than 75 in good health.

The chain recombines TRBV5-1 with TRBJ1-2; 10 bases fit TRBD1. The CDR3 has 14 amino acids. Germline V lookup: CDR1 SGHRS, CDR2 YFSETQ. The ends lost 4 bases at V and 8 bases at J; junction bases unmatched: 8. The CDR3 sequence is CASSVGTGVQGYTF. The CDR3 nucleotides read TGCGCCAGCAGCGTGGGGACAGGGGTTCAAGGCTACACCTTC.

The V call is TRBV14, the J call TRBJ2-1; TRBD1 matches at 7 bases. Germline V gives CDR1 SGHDN, CDR2 FVKESK. There are 15 residues in the CDR3. Trimming removed 5 bases from V and 6 bases from J; junction bases left unmatched: 10. CDR3: CASSSETGTGNEQFF. CDR3 nucleotides: TGTGCCAGCAGCTCAGAGACAGGGACCGGCAATGAGCAGTTCTTC.

This chain uses TRBV20-1 with TRBJ2-2, with D possibly called TRBD1 or TRBD2 (5 bases each). The CDR3 is 14 residues long. Trimming took off 5 bases at V and 0 bases at J, with 10 bases between the two ends. CDR1 is DFQATT and CDR2 is SNEGSKA in the germline V gene (reference sequence). This CDR3 reads CSARGPTNTGELFF. The CDR3 DNA is TGCAGTGCTCGGGGACCCACGAACACCGGGGAGCTGTTTTTT.

The rearrangement joins TRBV15 to TRBJ2-7; D possibly corresponds to TRBD2 (5 bases). V was cut by 0 bases and J by 0 bases, with 12 bases left in between. Germline V gene sequence: CDR1 LNHNV, CDR2 YYDKDF (reference sequence). This CDR3 contains 16 residues. Here the CDR3 reads CATSRDGRASSYEQYF. The CDR3 DNA is TGTGCCACCAGCAGAGATGGGCGGGCAAGCTCCTACGAGCAGTACTTC.

CDR3 sequence (DNA): TGCAGTGCTAGGAAGAACACTGAAGCTTTCTTT. This sequence encodes CSARKNTEAFF. The chain joins TRBV20-1 to TRBJ1-1; the D is unclear. This CDR3 has 11 residues. The germline V gene has CDR1 DFQATT and CDR2 SNEGSKA (reference sequence). The V end lost 3 bases, the J end lost 1 base, and 3 bases lay between the germline ends.

The V call is TRBV12-3 or TRBV12-4, the J call TRBJ1-1; the match to TRBD1 covers 7 bases. The CDR3 contains 15 residues. V lost 5 bases to trimming and J lost 0 bases; unmatched junction nucleotides: 6. In nucleotides, the CDR3 is TGTGCCAGCAGTCCGGGGACAGTCATGAACACTGAAGCTTTCTTT. Translated: CASSPGTVMNTEAFF.

J is TRBJ2-2 and V is TRBV5-1, with D hard to call. The CDR3 is 16 residues long. Trimming left V 0 bases short and J 1 base short, with 10 bases between. Germline lookup yields CDR1 SGHRS and CDR2 YFSETQ. The CDR3, as DNA: TGCGCCAGCAGCTTGGGGTCGAGCGAGAACACCGGGGAGCTGTTTTTT. Residues: CASSLGSSENTGELFF.

The chain has TRBV28 and TRBJ1-2; 7 bases fit TRBD1. From germline, CDR1 is MDHEN and CDR2 SYDVKM. J gave up 2 bases and V 6 bases, and 3 bases lay outside the gene matches. This CDR3 contains 13 residues. The CDR3 region is CASREGANYGYTF. CDR3 coding DNA: TGTGCCAGCAGGGAGGGGGCCAACTATGGCTACACCTTC.

This clonotype was found a few times. This chain uses TRBV2 with TRBJ2-5; TRBD1 matches at 9 bases. Unmatched junction bases numbered 7, after V lost 4 bases and J lost 4 bases. The germline CDR1 and CDR2 sequences are SNHLY and FYNNEI. The CDR3 is 15 residues long. In nucleotides, the CDR3 is TGTGCCAGCAGTGCAGGACAGGGGTTCGTAGAGACCCAGTACTTC. This codes for CASSAGQGFVETQYF.

Only one count was recorded for this clonotype. The rearrangement uses TRBV6-6 and TRBJ2-1, with 9 bases aligning to TRBD2. The J call may be incorrect, as the DNA end agrees better with TRBJ2-7. The CDR3 has 16 residues. Germline CDR1 and CDR2: MNHNY and SVGAGI (reference sequence). The CDR3 DNA reads TGTGCCAGCAGCACCCGGCGGGCGGGAGGGCCTTATGAGCAGTACTTC. It translates to CASSTRRAGGPYEQYF.